The rows below give T cell receptor beta chains drawn from one sample of a study of blood T cell repertoires in COVID-19. Measured with immunoSEQ multiplex PCR; TCRdb has only the in-frame clones, and not every one. The sample includes 300,000 to 400,000 clones, 88% seen only once; the top ten take about 6.7%. The sample comprised peripheral blood. The receptors derive from a woman in her 70s with COVID-19, enrolled during active disease. CDR3s include the opening cysteine and the closing phenylalanine or tryptophan. D genes are given only for firm matches. Size tells how often a clone was seen (once, few, many) or the class of an expanded clone, and some rows leave it out.

size,J,V,D,CDR3,DNA
.,TRBJ1-3,TRBV11-2,.,CASSSGGAGNTIYF,TGTGCCAGCAGCTCGGGGGGAGCGGGAAACACCATATATTTT
.,TRBJ2-3,TRBV6-1,TRBD2,CASSEEVAGVTDTQYF,TGTGCCAGCAGTGAAGAGGTAGCGGGGGTGACAGATACGCAGTATTTT
.,TRBJ2-6,TRBV27,.,CASSFRGSGANVLTF,TGTGCCAGCAGTTTCAGGGGCTCTGGGGCCAACGTCCTGACTTTC
.,TRBJ2-7,TRBV5-4,.,CASSPVGGYEQYF,TGTGCCAGCAGCCCGGTGGGAGGTTACGAGCAGTACTTC
.,TRBJ1-1,TRBV18,.,CASSPIRQLNTEAFF,TGTGCCAGCTCCCCCATCCGACAGTTGAACACTGAAGCTTTCTTT
.,TRBJ1-2,TRBV25-1,.,CASSDQGRNYGYTF,TGTGCCAGCAGTGATCAGGGGCGGAACTATGGCTACACCTTC
few,TRBJ2-1,TRBV4-3,TRBD2,CASRRGGSSSYNEQFF,TGCGCCAGCAGGCGCGGGGGGTCGAGCTCCTACAATGAGCAGTTCTTC
.,TRBJ2-7,TRBV27,.,CASGRGLGASYEQYF,TGTGCCAGCGGAAGGGGCTTAGGGGCCTCCTACGAGCAGTACTTC
.,TRBJ2-7,TRBV5-4,TRBD2,CASSLAGGAGNEQYF,TGTGCCAGCAGCTTGGCCGGGGGGGCCGGTAACGAGCAGTACTTC
.,TRBJ1-1,TRBV7-9,TRBD1,CASSPQGGTEAFF,TGTGCCAGCAGCCCACAGGGGGGTACTGAAGCTTTCTTT
.,TRBJ1-1,TRBV27,.,CASRSVRRENTEAFF,TGTGCCAGCAGGTCGGTCCGTCGGGAAAACACTGAAGCTTTCTTT
.,TRBJ2-1,TRBV3-1/TRBV3-2,.,CASSQDEGRASEQFF,TGTGCCAGCAGCCAAGATGAAGGCAGGGCAAGTGAGCAGTTCTTC
few,TRBJ2-7,TRBV27,TRBD1,CASSLLRDRGYEQYF,TGTGCCAGCAGTTTATTAAGGGACAGGGGCTACGAGCAGTACTTC
once,TRBJ1-2,TRBV6-5,TRBD1,CASSHRRDRAGGYTF,TGTGCCAGCTCCCACCGCAGGGACAGGGCGGGCGGCTACACCTTC
.,TRBJ1-1,TRBV3-1/TRBV3-2,TRBD1,CASSRRTGANTEAFF,TGTGCCAGCAGCCGGCGGACAGGAGCCAACACTGAAGCTTTCTTT
.,TRBJ2-3,TRBV5-1,TRBD2,CASRKGTSGVTDTQYF,TGCGCCAGTCGAAAAGGGACTAGCGGGGTTACAGATACGCAGTATTTT
.,TRBJ1-1,TRBV30,.,CAWLLGNTEAFF,TGTGCCTGGTTATTGGGCAACACTGAAGCTTTCTTT
.,TRBJ2-1,TRBV5-1,.,CASSLYEGLHEQFF,TGCGCCAGCAGCTTGTATGAGGGTCTGCATGAGCAGTTCTTC
.,TRBJ2-1,TRBV21-1,.,CASYLGTSGGILREQFF,TGTGCCAGCTATTTGGGGACTAGCGGGGGAATTTTACGTGAGCAGTTCTTC
.,TRBJ1-1,TRBV10-3,.,CAISGRGVTEAFF,TGTGCCATCAGTGGTCGAGGCGTCACTGAAGCTTTCTTT
.,TRBJ1-4,TRBV7-9,TRBD1,CASSTDRGANEKLFF,TGTGCCAGCAGCACAGACAGGGGGGCTAATGAAAAACTGTTTTTT
once,TRBJ1-5,TRBV2,.,CASKDRSNQPQHF,TGTGCCAGCAAAGACAGAAGCAATCAGCCCCAGCATTTT
.,TRBJ1-5,TRBV2,TRBD1,CASSDWDRERPQHF,TGTGCCAGCAGTGACTGGGACAGGGAGAGGCCCCAGCATTTT
.,TRBJ2-1,TRBV11-1,.,CASSLALANEQFF,TGTGCCAGCAGCTTAGCTCTAGCGAATGAGCAGTTCTTC
few,TRBJ2-7,TRBV7-2,TRBD2,CASSLAAGLAYEQYF,TGTGCCAGCAGCTTAGCTGCGGGACTAGCCTACGAGCAGTACTTC
.,TRBJ2-5,TRBV24-1,.,CATSAPLGGRETQYF,TGTGCCACCAGTGCCCCCCTGGGGGGGCGAGAGACCCAGTACTTC
.,TRBJ2-2,TRBV28,TRBD2,CASSFGVGGRELFF,TGTGCCAGCAGTTTTGGAGTGGGGGGGAGGGAGCTGTTTTTT
.,TRBJ1-2,TRBV30,.,CAWDKGGFPEGYTF,TGTGCCTGGGATAAAGGAGGGTTTCCAGAGGGCTACACCTTC
.,TRBJ2-3,TRBV4-1,TRBD2,CASSTPWTSGGQGNTQYF,TGCGCCAGCAGCACTCCTTGGACTAGCGGGGGGCAAGGAAATACGCAGTATTTT